The rows below give T cell receptor beta chains drawn from one sample of a study of monozygotic twins with inflammatory bowel disease. TCRdb re-analyzed the 5' RACE reads; it lists each CDR3 protein once, without DNA. The sample shows about 300,000 distinct CDR3 sequences, and less than 6.5% sits with its ten largest clones. Sequenced sample: blood. These receptors were obtained from a human donor with ulcerative colitis or Crohn's disease, or a healthy co-twin of an affected twin (not recorded which). Each CDR3 is given with its conserved first and last residue.

j_call v_call cdr3_aa
TRBJ2-7 TRBV20-1 CSARDGRLAYEQYF
TRBJ1-4 TRBV12-3/TRBV12-4 CASSLKRDEKLFF
TRBJ2-7 TRBV7-2 CASSLSQGAYEQYF
TRBJ2-1 TRBV28 CASSLMGNGPPGYNEQFF
TRBJ2-3 TRBV7-2 CASSLAGTSGSTDTQYF
TRBJ2-7 TRBV7-8 CASTTRTSGRYEQYF
TRBJ2-1 TRBV24-1 CATSDLQSPGGHYNEQFF
TRBJ1-5 TRBV19 CASSPPRQPQHF
TRBJ2-2 TRBV5-1 CASSLGGQFGELFF
TRBJ1-2 TRBV19 CASTRIASIPYGYTF
TRBJ2-7 TRBV3-1 CASSQERSNEQYF
TRBJ1-1 TRBV7-2 CASSLVTETTEAFF
TRBJ2-1 TRBV20-1 CSAIGDRGGKQFF
TRBJ2-7 TRBV6-1 CASSLDGTPFREQYF
TRBJ2-3 TRBV7-3 CASSLSGSADTQYF
TRBJ2-3 TRBV11-2 CASSQTSGGVWGTDTQYF
TRBJ2-3 TRBV29-1 CSVVVGGVDTQYF
TRBJ2-1 TRBV7-2 CASSLYRNEQFF
TRBJ2-3 TRBV30 CAWSVLGGGQDTQYF
TRBJ2-1 TRBV18 CASSPPSGPRDEQFF
TRBJ1-1 TRBV6-1 CASSVKKGGAEAFF
TRBJ2-3 TRBV28 CASSFPGTSVTQYF
TRBJ1-1 TRBV5-8 CASSLGPYTEAFF
TRBJ1-4 TRBV25-1 CASSEYGQAFNEKLFF
TRBJ2-7 TRBV4-2 CASSPADAGRTYEQYF
TRBJ2-7 TRBV6-5 CASSPRGVYEQYF
TRBJ2-7 TRBV19 CASSRRDRAIYEQYF
TRBJ2-1 TRBV4-3 CVSSQDRPSGGIEQFF
TRBJ1-5 TRBV28 CASNVVNNQPQHF
TRBJ2-7 TRBV29-1 CSVAGTESSYEQYF
TRBJ2-7 TRBV7-9 CASSLGQGVVYEQYF
TRBJ1-6 TRBV7-9 CASSDRSGTGYDSPLHF
TRBJ1-4 TRBV20-1 CSARTGGIEKLFF
TRBJ1-2 TRBV12-3/TRBV12-4 CASRRASGDYGYTF